The clone carrying this T cell receptor beta chain was picked up one time. Its cognate antigen is unknown. This entry is derived from a study of cytomegalovirus exposure and HLA in healthy donors. Study-level results: Among TCR beta chains, those listed as cytomegalovirus-associated numbered approximately 150.

CDR3 length: 14 amino acids. Trimming at V came to 6 bases and at J to 3 bases, leaving 7 bases not matched to a gene. The germline CDR1 and CDR2 sequences are SGHNT and YYREEE (reference sequence). Primers: 60 Vbeta forward and 13 Jbeta reverse. Sequencing used immunoSEQ multiplex PCR; TCRdb keeps in-frame clones, though not all of them. There are 150,000 to 200,000 clones in the sample; roughly 80% occur only once, and approximately 10% lies in the top ten. The chain recombines TRBV5-4 with TRBJ1-2, with 8 bases fitting TRBD1. This receptor was taken from a man between 18 and 29 years old in good health and CMV-seropositive. Input material: PBMCs. The CDR3 DNA reads TGTGCCAGCAAATTAGACAGGGGCGACTATGGCTACACCTTC. Translation: CASKLDRGDYGYTF.